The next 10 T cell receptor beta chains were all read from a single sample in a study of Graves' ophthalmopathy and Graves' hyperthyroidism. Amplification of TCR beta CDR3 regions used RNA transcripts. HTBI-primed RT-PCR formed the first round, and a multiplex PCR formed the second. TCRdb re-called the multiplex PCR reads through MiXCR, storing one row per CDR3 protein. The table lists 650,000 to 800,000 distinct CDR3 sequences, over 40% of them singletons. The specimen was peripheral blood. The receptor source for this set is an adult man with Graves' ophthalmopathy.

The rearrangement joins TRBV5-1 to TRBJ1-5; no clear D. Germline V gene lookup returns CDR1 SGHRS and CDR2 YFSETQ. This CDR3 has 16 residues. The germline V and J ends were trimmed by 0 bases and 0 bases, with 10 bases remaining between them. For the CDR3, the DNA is TGCGCCAGCAGCTTGGGCCACCGGGATAGCAATCAGCCCCAGCATTTT. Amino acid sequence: CASSLGHRDSNQPQHF.

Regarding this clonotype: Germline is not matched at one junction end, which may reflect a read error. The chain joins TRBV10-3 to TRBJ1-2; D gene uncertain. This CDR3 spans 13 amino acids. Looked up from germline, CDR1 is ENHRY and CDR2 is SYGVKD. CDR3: CASSEALNYGYTF. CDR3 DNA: TGTGCCAGCAGTGAAGCTCTCAACTATGGCTACACCTTC.

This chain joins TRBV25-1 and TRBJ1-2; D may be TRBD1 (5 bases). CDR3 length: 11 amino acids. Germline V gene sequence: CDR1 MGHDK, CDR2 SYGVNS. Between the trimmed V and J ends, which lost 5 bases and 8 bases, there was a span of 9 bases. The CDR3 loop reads CASSTAGGYTF. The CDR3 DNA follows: TGTGCCAGCAGTACCGCAGGGGGCTACACCTTC.

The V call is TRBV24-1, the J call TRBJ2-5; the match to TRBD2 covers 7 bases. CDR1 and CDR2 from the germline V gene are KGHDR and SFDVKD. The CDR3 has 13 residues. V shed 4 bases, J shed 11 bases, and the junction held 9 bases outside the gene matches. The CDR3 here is CATSEGGGYEQYF. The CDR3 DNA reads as TGTGCCACCAGTGAGGGGGGAGGGTATGAGCAGTACTTC.

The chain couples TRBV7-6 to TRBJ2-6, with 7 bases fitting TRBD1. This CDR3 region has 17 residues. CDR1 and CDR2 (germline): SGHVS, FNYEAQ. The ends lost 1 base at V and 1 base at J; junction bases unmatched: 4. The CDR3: CASSLEGGASGANVLTF. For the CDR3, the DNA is TGTGCCAGCAGCTTAGAAGGGGGCGCTTCTGGGGCCAACGTCCTGACTTTC.

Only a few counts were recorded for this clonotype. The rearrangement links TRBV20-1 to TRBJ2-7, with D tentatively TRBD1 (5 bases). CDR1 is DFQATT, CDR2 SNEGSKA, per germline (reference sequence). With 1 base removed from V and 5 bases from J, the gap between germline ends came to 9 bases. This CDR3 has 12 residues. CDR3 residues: CSARVQGDEQYF. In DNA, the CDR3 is TGCAGTGCTAGAGTTCAGGGTGACGAGCAGTACTTC.

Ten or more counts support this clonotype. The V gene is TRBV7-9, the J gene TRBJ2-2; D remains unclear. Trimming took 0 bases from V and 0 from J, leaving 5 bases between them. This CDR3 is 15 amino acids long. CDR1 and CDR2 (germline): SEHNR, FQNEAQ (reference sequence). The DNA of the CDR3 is TGTGCCAGCAGCTTAGCAGAAACGAACACCGGGGAGCTGTTTTTT. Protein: CASSLAETNTGELFF.

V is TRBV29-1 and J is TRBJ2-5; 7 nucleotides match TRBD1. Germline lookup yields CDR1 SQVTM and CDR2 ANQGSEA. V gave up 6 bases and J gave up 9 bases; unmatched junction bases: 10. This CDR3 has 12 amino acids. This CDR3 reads CSVRQGASPQYF. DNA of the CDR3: TGCAGCGTAAGACAGGGAGCCTCACCCCAGTACTTC.

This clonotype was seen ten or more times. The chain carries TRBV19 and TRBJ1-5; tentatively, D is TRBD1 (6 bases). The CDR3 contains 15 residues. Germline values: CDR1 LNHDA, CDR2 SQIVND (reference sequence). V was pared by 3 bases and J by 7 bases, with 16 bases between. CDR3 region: CASSIRAWTEQPQHF. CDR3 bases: TGTGCCAGTAGTATTCGGGCGTGGACAGAACAGCCCCAGCATTTT. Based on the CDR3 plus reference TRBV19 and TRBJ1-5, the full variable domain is DGGITQSPKYLFRKEGQNVTLSCEQNLNHDAMYWYRQDPGQGLRLIYYSQIVNDFQKGDIAEGYSVSREKKESFPLTVTSAQKNPTAFYLCASSIRAWTEQPQHFGDGTRLSIL.

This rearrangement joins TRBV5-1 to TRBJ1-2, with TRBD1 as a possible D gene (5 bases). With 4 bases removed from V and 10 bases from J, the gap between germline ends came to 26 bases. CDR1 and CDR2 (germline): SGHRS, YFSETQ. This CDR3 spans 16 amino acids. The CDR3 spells CASSGSGGPTSSDYTF. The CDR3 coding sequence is TGCGCCAGCAGCGGTTCGGGGGGACCGACCTCTAGTGACTACACCTTC.